A selection of T cell receptor beta chains follows, all from one sample in a study of glioma-infiltrating T cells after dendritic cell vaccination. Sequencing was performed with immunoSEQ multiplex PCR; in TCRdb, only in-frame clones are kept and a portion is missing. The table lists approximately 110,000 clones, nearly 90% of them singletons, with 2.7% in the top ten. The specimen comprised blood, sampled after dendritic cell vaccination. The receptors were gathered from a human donor with glioblastoma. Both conserved end residues are part of each CDR3. The order of the fields is D gene, J gene, V gene, clone size, CDR3 DNA, CDR3 protein. A D gene is named only where the DNA matches it firmly. Where a row states a size, it is once, few, many or the class of an expanded clone; other rows omit it.

.,TRBJ1-2,TRBV19,few,TGTGCCAGTAGTATTTCGGGGGGGTTCAACTATGGCTACACCTTC,CASSISGGFNYGYTF
TRBD1,TRBJ1-6,TRBV2,.,TGTGCCAGCACCGCAGGGGGCAGCTCCTATAATTCCCCCCTCCACTTT,CASTAGGSSYNSPLHF
.,TRBJ1-6,TRBV30,.,TGTGCCTGGAGGCTGGACAGTTCCCTCTCACCCCTCCACTTT,CAWRLDSSLSPLHF
TRBD1,TRBJ1-1,TRBV5-1,.,TGCGCCAGCAGCTTGCATGGGACAGGGGTACCAGCTGAAGCTTTCTTT,CASSLHGTGVPAEAFF
TRBD2,TRBJ2-3,TRBV11-2,.,TGTGCCAGCAGCTTATCCGGGAGGGCGGCAGATACGCAGTATTTT,CASSLSGRAADTQYF
TRBD2,TRBJ2-5,TRBV11-2,few,TGTGCCAGCAGCTTGACAGTGACTAGCGGTCAAGAGACCCAGTACTTC,CASSLTVTSGQETQYF
TRBD2,TRBJ2-5,TRBV5-4,.,TGTGCCAGCAGCCAAGGGACTAGCGGAGTCCAAGAGACCCAGTACTTC,CASSQGTSGVQETQYF
.,TRBJ2-1,TRBV10-3,few,TGTGCCATCAGTGACGGCTCCTACAATGAGCAGTTCTTC,CAISDGSYNEQFF
.,TRBJ1-3,TRBV5-1,.,TGCGCCAGCAGCTCCGGGACACTTGGAAACACCATATATTTT,CASSSGTLGNTIYF
TRBD1,TRBJ2-5,TRBV5-5,few,TGTGCCAGCAGCCTAGGACAGGGGGCCTCCCAAGAGACCCAGTACTTC,CASSLGQGASQETQYF
TRBD1,TRBJ1-2,TRBV11-2,.,TGTGCCAGCAGCCCGGGACAGTGGAACTATGGCTACACCTTC,CASSPGQWNYGYTF
TRBD1,TRBJ2-3,TRBV27,.,TGTGCCAGCAGTTTAGGGCCGGACAGGGAAGATACGCAGTATTTT,CASSLGPDREDTQYF
.,TRBJ1-1,TRBV20-1,.,TGCAGTGCTAGAGACCAAGAAGCTTTCTTT,CSARDQEAFF
TRBD2,TRBJ2-1,TRBV11-3,.,TGTGCCAGCAGCTCTCCGGGACTAGCGGAGCAGTTCTTC,CASSSPGLAEQFF
.,TRBJ2-2,TRBV4-2,.,TGTGCCAGCAGCCGGGGGACTTCTGCCGCCGGGGAGCTGTTTTTT,CASSRGTSAAGELFF
TRBD1,TRBJ1-2,TRBV28,.,TGTGCCAGCAGTTCATGGGACAGGGGGAACTATGGCTACACCTTC,CASSSWDRGNYGYTF
.,TRBJ2-3,TRBV6-1,.,TGTGCCAGCAGTCGGCAGGGCACAGGTACGCAGTATTTT,CASSRQGTGTQYF
.,TRBJ2-7,TRBV2,.,TGTGCCAGCACCGACGGGGGTTCAAACTCCTACGAGCAGTACTTC,CASTDGGSNSYEQYF
.,TRBJ1-4,TRBV15,.,TGTGCCACCAGCAGAGATCGGGGGGGAGTGTTTTTT,CATSRDRGGVFF
TRBD1,TRBJ1-4,TRBV30,.,TGTGCCTGGAGTACGGGACAGGGTGCAACTAATGAAAAACTGTTTTTT,CAWSTGQGATNEKLFF
TRBD1,TRBJ1-2,TRBV2,.,TGTGCCAGCAGTGCTGCGGGACAGGGAAACTATGGCTACACCTTC,CASSAAGQGNYGYTF
.,TRBJ2-2,TRBV28,.,TGTGCCAGCAGGAGGACCGGGGAGCTGTTTTTT,CASRRTGELFF
TRBD1,TRBJ1-2,TRBV19,.,TGTGCCAGTAGTAAATCTAGTGGGGGACAGGGTAACTATGGCTACACCTTC,CASSKSSGGQGNYGYTF
TRBD2,TRBJ2-3,TRBV7-2,.,TGTGCCAGCAGCTCCAGGACTAGCGGGAGAACGGATACGCAGTATTTT,CASSSRTSGRTDTQYF
TRBD2,TRBJ2-3,TRBV9,few,TGTGCCAGCAAAGCGGGACCTTCTGGAGATACGCAGTATTTT,CASKAGPSGDTQYF